This is a list of T cell receptor beta chains from one sample in a study of cytomegalovirus exposure and HLA in healthy donors. Generated by immunoSEQ multiplex PCR, the TCRdb table keeps only in-frame clones and is missing some. The sample consists of over 130,000 clones, about 76% of them appearing once. The sequencing input was PBMCs. The source is a human donor in good health. Each CDR3 is given with its conserved first and last residue. A D gene is named only where the DNA matches it firmly. Clone size, where shown, is once, few, many, or a class for clones that have expanded.

size: few; D: TRBD1; V: TRBV4-3; J: TRBJ1-1; CDR3: CASSQDRQGYTEAFF; DNA: TGCGCCAGCAGCCAAGATCGACAGGGGTACACTGAAGCTTTCTTT
size: -; D: TRBD1; V: TRBV6-1; J: TRBJ1-1; CDR3: CASRPHGTGGTEAFF; DNA: TGTGCCAGCAGACCCCACGGGACAGGGGGCACTGAAGCTTTCTTT
size: few; D: -; V: TRBV2; J: TRBJ1-5; CDR3: CASAQGGQPQHF; DNA: TGTGCCAGTGCTCAGGGAGGTCAGCCCCAGCATTTT
size: -; D: -; V: TRBV5-1; J: TRBJ1-6; CDR3: CASSVREVSGNGSPLHF; DNA: TGCGCCAGCAGCGTCCGGGAAGTCTCTGGGAACGGTTCACCCCTCCACTTT
size: -; D: TRBD2; V: TRBV5-6; J: TRBJ2-7; CDR3: CASSFPTSGTYEQYF; DNA: TGTGCCAGCAGCTTCCCCACTAGCGGAACCTACGAGCAGTACTTC
size: once; D: -; V: TRBV9; J: TRBJ2-1; CDR3: CASSVGGGRDDEQFF; DNA: TGTGCCAGCAGCGTAGGAGGGGGGAGGGACGATGAGCAGTTCTTC
size: few; D: -; V: TRBV6-5; J: TRBJ2-1; CDR3: CASRRDREQFF; DNA: TGTGCCAGCAGGCGCGACAGAGAGCAGTTCTTC
size: -; D: TRBD1; V: TRBV27; J: TRBJ2-6; CDR3: CASSAGTGLSGANVLTF; DNA: TGTGCCAGCAGTGCCGGGACAGGCCTCTCTGGGGCCAACGTCCTGACTTTC
size: -; D: TRBD1; V: TRBV12-5; J: TRBJ2-1; CDR3: CASGLVLGQGNNNEQFF; DNA: TGTGCTAGTGGTTTAGTACTCGGACAGGGTAACAACAATGAGCAGTTCTTC
size: -; D: TRBD2; V: TRBV30; J: TRBJ2-3; CDR3: CAWDSTAGVSTDTQYF; DNA: TGTGCCTGGGACTCCACAGCGGGAGTTAGCACAGATACGCAGTATTTT
size: few; D: -; V: TRBV9; J: TRBJ1-4; CDR3: CASSITGQTNEKLFF; DNA: TGTGCCAGCAGCATAACAGGGCAAACTAATGAAAAACTGTTTTTT
size: once; D: TRBD2; V: TRBV5-6; J: TRBJ2-7; CDR3: CASSLPAAGVEQYF; DNA: TGTGCCAGCAGCTTGCCCGCGGCGGGGGTCGAGCAGTACTTC
size: -; D: TRBD1; V: TRBV10-1; J: TRBJ1-5; CDR3: CASRNRGYQPQHF; DNA: TGCGCCAGCAGGAACAGGGGATATCAGCCCCAGCATTTT
size: -; D: TRBD2; V: TRBV4-3; J: TRBJ2-1; CDR3: CASREGLAGVYNEQFF; DNA: TGCGCCAGCAGGGAGGGACTAGCGGGAGTGTACAATGAGCAGTTCTTC
size: -; D: TRBD2; V: TRBV7-3; J: TRBJ2-1; CDR3: CASSLLVSGRAGEQFF; DNA: TGTGCCAGCAGCTTACTAGTCAGCGGGAGGGCAGGTGAGCAGTTCTTC
size: -; D: TRBD2; V: TRBV27; J: TRBJ2-7; CDR3: CASSPGGGEQYF; DNA: TGTGCCAGCAGCCCGGGGGGGGGCGAGCAGTACTTC
size: -; D: TRBD2; V: TRBV5-1; J: TRBJ2-7; CDR3: CASSFGLAGGSEQYF; DNA: TGCGCCAGCAGCTTTGGACTAGCGGGAGGATCTGAGCAGTACTTC
size: -; D: -; V: TRBV10-3; J: TRBJ1-3; CDR3: CAIRQSLSGNTIYF; DNA: TGTGCCATCAGACAGTCCCTCTCTGGAAACACCATATATTTT
size: once; D: TRBD1; V: TRBV25-1; J: TRBJ2-7; CDR3: CASRRLQGGGQYF; DNA: TGTGCCAGCAGGAGACTACAGGGGGGCGGGCAGTACTTC
size: once; D: -; V: TRBV5-8; J: TRBJ2-1; CDR3: CASSRRLGKPYNEQFF; DNA: TGTGCCAGCAGCCGAAGACTAGGTAAGCCCTACAATGAGCAGTTCTTC
size: -; D: TRBD1; V: TRBV2; J: TRBJ1-5; CDR3: CASSEAAGGATYNQPQHF; DNA: TGTGCCAGCAGTGAAGCAGCAGGGGGCGCGACTTACAATCAGCCCCAGCATTTT
size: -; D: -; V: TRBV19; J: TRBJ1-5; CDR3: CASTGLRVSNQPQHF; DNA: TGTGCCAGTACGGGGTTGAGGGTTAGCAATCAGCCCCAGCATTTT
size: -; D: TRBD1; V: TRBV7-9; J: TRBJ1-3; CDR3: CASSLRTGPGNTIYF; DNA: TGTGCCAGCAGCCTACGGACAGGGCCTGGAAACACCATATATTTT
size: -; D: TRBD2; V: TRBV4-1; J: TRBJ2-5; CDR3: CASSFSGGQETQYF; DNA: TGCGCCAGCAGCTTCAGCGGGGGGCAAGAGACCCAGTACTTC
size: -; D: -; V: TRBV28; J: TRBJ1-2; CDR3: CASSSGRGGYGYTF; DNA: TGTGCCAGCAGTTCGGGGAGGGGAGGTTATGGCTACACCTTC
size: -; D: -; V: TRBV4-3; J: TRBJ2-1; CDR3: CASSQDSTHNEQFF; DNA: TGCGCCAGCAGCCAAGATTCTACTCACAATGAGCAGTTCTTC
size: -; D: TRBD1; V: TRBV7-6; J: TRBJ2-7; CDR3: CASSLGDRGYEQYF; DNA: TGTGCCAGCAGCTTAGGGGACAGAGGCTACGAGCAGTACTTC
size: -; D: -; V: TRBV12-5; J: TRBJ1-1; CDR3: CVAGGMNTEAFF; DNA: TGTGTAGCGGGCGGTATGAACACTGAAGCTTTCTTT
size: -; D: -; V: TRBV6-5; J: TRBJ2-1; CDR3: CASSRTQGSYNEQFF; DNA: TGTGCCAGCAGTCGCACACAGGGCTCCTACAATGAGCAGTTCTTC
size: once; D: -; V: TRBV19; J: TRBJ2-5; CDR3: CASGIPEETQYF; DNA: TGTGCCAGTGGTATCCCCGAGGAGACCCAGTACTTC
size: -; D: TRBD2; V: TRBV5-6; J: TRBJ2-1; CDR3: CASSLAGLAHNEQFF; DNA: TGTGCCAGCAGCTTAGCGGGACTAGCTCACAATGAGCAGTTCTTC
size: -; D: TRBD2; V: TRBV27; J: TRBJ2-7; CDR3: CASSSGTSGSLYEQYF; DNA: TGTGCCAGCAGTTCCGGGACTAGCGGGAGCCTCTACGAGCAGTACTTC
size: -; D: TRBD1; V: TRBV11-2; J: TRBJ1-1; CDR3: CASSSQTGLLPEAFF; DNA: TGTGCCAGCAGCTCCCAGACAGGGTTACTCCCTGAAGCTTTCTTT
size: -; D: -; V: TRBV29-1; J: TRBJ1-1; CDR3: CSVAPGLEAFF; DNA: TGCAGCGTTGCCCCAGGGCTTGAAGCTTTCTTT
size: -; D: -; V: TRBV28; J: TRBJ1-3; CDR3: CASSLRPGVNTIYF; DNA: TGTGCCAGCAGTTTACGGCCGGGGGTAAACACCATATATTTT
size: -; D: -; V: TRBV7-6; J: TRBJ2-1; CDR3: CASSSAVGGWNEQFF; DNA: TGTGCCAGCAGCTCGGCGGTGGGGGGATGGAATGAGCAGTTCTTC
size: -; D: TRBD2; V: TRBV6-4; J: TRBJ2-1; CDR3: CASSDSTSGMSEQFF; DNA: TGTGCCAGCAGTGACTCTACTAGCGGGATGAGTGAGCAGTTCTTC
size: -; D: -; V: TRBV12-1; J: TRBJ1-4; CDR3: CASSFLARFATNEKLFF; DNA: TGTGCCAGCAGCTTTCTCGCCAGGTTCGCAACTAATGAAAAACTGTTTTTT
size: -; D: -; V: TRBV7-9; J: TRBJ1-4; CDR3: CASSPSPPATNEKLFF; DNA: TGTGCCAGCAGCCCAAGCCCGCCCGCAACTAATGAAAAACTGTTTTTT
size: -; D: TRBD1; V: TRBV10-1; J: TRBJ1-1; CDR3: CAGSGQGIDAFF; DNA: TGCGCCGGCAGTGGACAGGGGATTGACGCTTTCTTT
size: once; D: -; V: TRBV11-2; J: TRBJ1-1; CDR3: CASSLVPGRDAEAFF; DNA: TGTGCCAGCAGCTTAGTCCCAGGGCGGGACGCTGAAGCTTTCTTT
size: few; D: -; V: TRBV4-2; J: TRBJ1-2; CDR3: CASSQDSRSDYGYTF; DNA: TGTGCCAGCAGCCAAGATAGTCGGTCCGACTATGGCTACACCTTC
size: -; D: TRBD2; V: TRBV4-2; J: TRBJ2-1; CDR3: CASSQDSGGANEQFF; DNA: TGTGCCAGCAGCCAAGATAGCGGGGGGGCCAATGAGCAGTTCTTC
size: -; D: -; V: TRBV28; J: TRBJ1-1; CDR3: CASSLRGGDTEAFF; DNA: TGTGCCAGCAGTTTAAGGGGGGGTGACACTGAAGCTTTCTTT
size: -; D: TRBD2; V: TRBV10-3; J: TRBJ2-1; CDR3: CAIRLAGGPLLGNEQFF; DNA: TGTGCCATCAGGTTAGCGGGGGGGCCCCTACTGGGGAATGAGCAGTTCTTC
size: few; D: -; V: TRBV14; J: TRBJ2-3; CDR3: CASSRRSMVDTQYF; DNA: TGTGCCAGCAGCCGACGTAGCATGGTGGATACGCAGTATTTT
size: -; D: TRBD2; V: TRBV9; J: TRBJ2-1; CDR3: CASSVDYSGRAAYNEQFF; DNA: TGTGCCAGCAGCGTAGATTATAGCGGGAGGGCGGCCTACAATGAGCAGTTCTTC
size: -; D: TRBD1; V: TRBV10-3; J: TRBJ1-1; CDR3: CAISESKGAVTEAFF; DNA: TGTGCCATCAGTGAGTCGAAGGGGGCAGTCACTGAAGCTTTCTTT
size: -; D: -; V: TRBV30; J: TRBJ1-1; CDR3: CAGLSPVGGEAFF; DNA: TGTGCCGGCCTCAGCCCCGTTGGGGGCGAAGCTTTCTTT
size: few; D: TRBD1; V: TRBV4-1; J: TRBJ1-1; CDR3: CASSQAGGSDAFF; DNA: TGCGCCAGCAGCCAAGCAGGGGGCTCGGACGCTTTCTTT
size: -; D: TRBD2; V: TRBV5-1; J: TRBJ2-5; CDR3: CASSPGLAGVQETQYF; DNA: TGCGCCAGCAGCCCGGGTCTAGCGGGGGTTCAAGAGACCCAGTACTTC
size: -; D: -; V: TRBV6-5; J: TRBJ2-3; CDR3: CASSYSVGGADTQYF; DNA: TGTGCCAGCAGTTACTCGGTGGGGGGTGCAGATACGCAGTATTTT
size: -; D: -; V: TRBV7-2; J: TRBJ2-3; CDR3: CASSLAAGTSTDTQYF; DNA: TGTGCCAGCAGCTTGGCGGCGGGGACTAGCACAGATACGCAGTATTTT